This is a list of T cell receptor beta chains from one sample in a study of CD4 T cells in relation to SARS-CoV-2 and coronaviruses. Some clones are missing from TCRdb's copy, which holds only in-frame ones; the method was immunoSEQ multiplex PCR. Of tens of thousands of clones listed, 75% to 80% are singletons. Antigen specificity for these receptors is unknown. Material for sequencing was CD4+ T cells from PBMCs, cultured in vitro. Receptors were obtained from a human donor in good health. Each CDR3 is given with its conserved first and last residue. The D gene is left open where the match is weak. Clone size is not always given. Where it is, it says once, few, many or a class for expanded clones.

-,TRBV19,TRBJ1-1,-,TGTGCCAGTAGTTACGTGGGGGCGCGGGGTGAAGCTTTCTTT,CASSYVGARGEAFF
TRBD1,TRBV6-5,TRBJ2-3,-,TGTGCCAGCAGTTATCTCCGGGACAGGGGCCCAGATACGCAGTATTTT,CASSYLRDRGPDTQYF
-,TRBV3-1/TRBV3-2,TRBJ2-3,-,TGTGCCAGCTACGGGGGGCCGGGGAATACGCAGTATTTT,CASYGGPGNTQYF
TRBD2,TRBV3-1/TRBV3-2,TRBJ2-5,-,TGTGCCAGCAGTAGGACTAGCCTAGAGACCCAGTACTTC,CASSRTSLETQYF
TRBD2,TRBV6-5,TRBJ2-7,-,TGTGCCAGCAGCACAGAAGCGGGAGTCACCTACGAGCAGTACTTC,CASSTEAGVTYEQYF
-,TRBV7-2,TRBJ1-5,few,TGTGCCAGCAGCTTAGGTCAAGGCCAGCCCCAGCATTTT,CASSLGQGQPQHF
TRBD2,TRBV6-2/TRBV6-3,TRBJ2-1,few,TGTGCCAGCAGTTACTCCCTGTTGCGGGGGTCCTACAATGAGCAGTTCTTC,CASSYSLLRGSYNEQFF
TRBD1,TRBV2,TRBJ2-7,-,TGTGCCAGCAGGGACGGGACAGGGCATAAGGGCGAGCAGTACTTC,CASRDGTGHKGEQYF
TRBD1,TRBV2,TRBJ1-1,-,TGTGCCAGCAGGCAAGGGACAGGCCTTGGGCGGGCTACCATGAACACTGAAGCTTTCTTT,CASRQGTGLGRATMNTEAFF
TRBD2,TRBV11-2,TRBJ2-3,-,TGTGCCAGCAGCTTAGATGGGAGGGCCGATACGCAGTATTTT,CASSLDGRADTQYF
-,TRBV5-1,TRBJ2-7,-,TGCGCCAGCAGCTTGGGGACGGCTCTTTCCGAGCAGTACTTC,CASSLGTALSEQYF
-,TRBV19,TRBJ1-5,-,TGTGCCAGTAGTCCAGTACTGAATCAGCCCCAGCATTTT,CASSPVLNQPQHF
-,TRBV9,TRBJ1-1,-,TGTGCCAGCAGCGTAGGTGGCGGGGGGCCAGTGGGAACTGAAGCTTTCTTT,CASSVGGGGPVGTEAFF
-,TRBV29-1,TRBJ1-1,medium-sized,TGCAGCGTTGCCACCCAGGGTGGGATCGCTGAAGCTTTCTTT,CSVATQGGIAEAFF
-,TRBV7-2,TRBJ2-2,once,TGTGCCAGCAGCTTAGTAGGGATCAACACCGGGGAGCTGTTTTTT,CASSLVGINTGELFF
-,TRBV7-8,TRBJ2-1,-,TGTGCGAGCGTGGTTCTAGGGGACAATGAGCAGTTCTTC,CASVVLGDNEQFF
TRBD2,TRBV4-1,TRBJ2-2,-,TGCGCCAGCAGCCAAGCTAGCGGGAGTTTGGACGGGGAGCTGTTTTTT,CASSQASGSLDGELFF
-,TRBV7-8,TRBJ2-5,-,TGTGCCAGCAGCTTAGGGAATCTTGGCGGAACGTACCAAGAGACCCAGTACTTC,CASSLGNLGGTYQETQYF
TRBD1,TRBV16,TRBJ1-1,-,TGTGCCAGCAGCCCCTGGGACAGGCTTGGGGACACTGAAGCTTTCTTT,CASSPWDRLGDTEAFF
TRBD2,TRBV5-1,TRBJ2-3,once,TGCGCCAGCAGCCCCCTATCGGCGGGAGGAGTGGATACGCAGTATTTT,CASSPLSAGGVDTQYF
-,TRBV11-2,TRBJ2-1,-,TGTGCCAGCAGCCCGGGCACGGTGGGGGAGCAGTTCTTC,CASSPGTVGEQFF
-,TRBV5-1,TRBJ2-2,-,TGCGCCAGCAGCTGGCTCCAGGGGTTTACCGGGGAGCTGTTTTTT,CASSWLQGFTGELFF
-,TRBV30,TRBJ2-4,once,TGTGCCTGGAGCGCCGGGACTCAACTCCCTCGGGGCATTCAGTACTTC,CAWSAGTQLPRGIQYF
-,TRBV7-8,TRBJ2-3,-,TGTGCCAGCAGCTTAGCGCTGTGGCATGAAGGGGTGGGCACAGATACGCAGTATTTT,CASSLALWHEGVGTDTQYF
-,TRBV7-8,TRBJ1-1,once,TGTGCCAGCAGCTTAATTGAAAACACTGAAGCTTTCTTT,CASSLIENTEAFF
-,TRBV19,TRBJ1-6,-,TGTGCCAGTAGTATTGAGAGGGATTCACCCCTCCACTTT,CASSIERDSPLHF
-,TRBV7-2,TRBJ2-3,-,TGTGCCAGCAGCTTAGTACTAGCAGGCGATACGCAGTATTTT,CASSLVLAGDTQYF
TRBD1,TRBV9,TRBJ2-7,-,TGTGCCAGCAGCGAGGAACAGGGGTACGAGCAGTACTTC,CASSEEQGYEQYF
TRBD2,TRBV7-2,TRBJ2-3,-,TGTGCCAGCAGCTTTAGCGGGGGTTTTACGATTAGCACAGATACGCAGTATTTT,CASSFSGGFTISTDTQYF
TRBD2,TRBV7-2,TRBJ2-1,-,TGTGCCAGCAGCTTAGTTGTCGGCGGGGGGGCGGATGAGCAGTTCTTC,CASSLVVGGGADEQFF
TRBD1,TRBV7-8,TRBJ2-1,-,TGTGCCAGCAGCTGGCTTGGGACAGGGGGCAACAATGAGCAGTTCTTC,CASSWLGTGGNNEQFF
TRBD1,TRBV6-2/TRBV6-3,TRBJ1-4,-,TGTGCCAGCAGTTACCAAGGGGGCGGCTCGACTAATGAAAAACTGTTTTTT,CASSYQGGGSTNEKLFF
-,TRBV5-1,TRBJ2-7,-,TGCGCCAGCAGCTTGGCGGAGGGGGCGCCTCACGAGCAGTACTTC,CASSLAEGAPHEQYF
-,TRBV7-2,TRBJ2-3,once,TGTGCCCGAACGGGAACTAGCACAGATACGCAGTATTTT,CARTGTSTDTQYF
-,TRBV5-4,TRBJ2-7,once,TGTGCCAGCAGCTTGGTGAAGGCCGAGAACTACGAGCAGTACTTC,CASSLVKAENYEQYF
-,TRBV12-3/TRBV12-4,TRBJ2-6,-,TGTGCCAGCGGGGTGTCTGGGGCCAACGTCCTGACTTTC,CASGVSGANVLTF
TRBD2,TRBV18,TRBJ2-1,few,TGTGCCAGCTCACGAACGATCCTAGCGGAGTCCAATGAGCAGTTCTTC,CASSRTILAESNEQFF
TRBD1,TRBV18,TRBJ1-2,-,TGTGCCAGCTCACCACAGTCAGGGGGCACCGGCTACACCTTC,CASSPQSGGTGYTF
-,TRBV4-3,TRBJ2-2,once,TGCGCCAGCAGCCAAGATATAGTCGGGTCTGCGAACACCGGGGAGCTGTTTTTT,CASSQDIVGSANTGELFF
TRBD2,TRBV5-1,TRBJ2-1,few,TGCGCCAGCAGCTTGGCAACTAGCGGGGGGGCCTCAGATGAGCAGTTCTTC,CASSLATSGGASDEQFF
-,TRBV3-1/TRBV3-2,TRBJ2-7,-,TGTGCCAGCAGCCAAGAGGCAGGGGTGACCTACGAGCAGTACTTC,CASSQEAGVTYEQYF
-,TRBV18,TRBJ2-1,-,TGTGCCAGCTCACCACGGGACTCGGACAATGAGCAGTTCTTC,CASSPRDSDNEQFF
-,TRBV4-3,TRBJ2-4,-,TGCGCCAGCAGCCAAGGTTGGAGCAAAAACATTCAGTACTTC,CASSQGWSKNIQYF
-,TRBV6-6,TRBJ2-2,-,TGTGCCAGCAGTTTGGGGTTAACCGGGGAGCTGTTTTTT,CASSLGLTGELFF
-,TRBV7-2,TRBJ1-6,-,TGTGCCAGCAGCTTATTGGGCAGGCCTAATTCACCCCTCCACTTT,CASSLLGRPNSPLHF
-,TRBV7-9,TRBJ1-2,-,TGTGCCAGCAGCTGGAGGGCAGCTAACTATGGCTACACCTTC,CASSWRAANYGYTF
TRBD1,TRBV7-9,TRBJ2-5,-,TGTGCCAGCAGCTTAGCCATCGGGACAGGGCCGCAAGAGACCCAGTACTTC,CASSLAIGTGPQETQYF
-,TRBV29-1,TRBJ2-3,-,TGCAGCTCTTCCCCAGTGTTTCGTTCAACAGATACGCAGTATTTT,CSSSPVFRSTDTQYF
-,TRBV14,TRBJ1-5,-,TGTGCCAGCAGCCAAGGACAGTCACGGCAGGGGTTTCGTAGCAATCAGCCCCAGCATTTT,CASSQGQSRQGFRSNQPQHF
-,TRBV3-1/TRBV3-2,TRBJ1-5,few,TGTGCCAGCAGCCAAGATGGGGGGGGAAATCAGCCCCAGCATTTT,CASSQDGGGNQPQHF
-,TRBV5-1,TRBJ1-6,few,TGCGCCAGCAGCTTGGGACAGGCCTATAATTCACCCCTCCACTTT,CASSLGQAYNSPLHF
TRBD2,TRBV10-3,TRBJ2-3,-,TGTGCCATCAGTGACCGAGCGTTAGCGGGGACCACAGATACGCAGTATTTT,CAISDRALAGTTDTQYF
-,TRBV10-2,TRBJ1-5,once,TGCGCCAGCACCAGAACGGGAAATCAGCCCCAGCATTTT,CASTRTGNQPQHF
-,TRBV2,TRBJ1-6,-,TGTGCCAGTATATGGGGACCCTCCTATAATTCACCCCTCCACTTT,CASIWGPSYNSPLHF